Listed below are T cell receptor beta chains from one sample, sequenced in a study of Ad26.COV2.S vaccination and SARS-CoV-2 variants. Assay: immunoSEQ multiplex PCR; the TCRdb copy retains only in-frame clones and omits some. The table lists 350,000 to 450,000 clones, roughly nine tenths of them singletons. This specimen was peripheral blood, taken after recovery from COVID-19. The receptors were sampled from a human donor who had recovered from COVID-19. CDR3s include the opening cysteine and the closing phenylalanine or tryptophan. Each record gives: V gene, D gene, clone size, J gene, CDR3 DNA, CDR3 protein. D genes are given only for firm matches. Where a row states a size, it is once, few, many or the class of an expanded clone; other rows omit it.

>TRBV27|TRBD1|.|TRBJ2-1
TGTGCCAGCAGTTTATTGGGGACAGTCTACAATGAGCAGTTCTTC
CASSLLGTVYNEQFF
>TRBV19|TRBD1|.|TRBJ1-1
TGTGCCAGTACTAACTCGGGACAGGGGGCGCGGGTTCTAGCAGCTTTCTTT
CASTNSGQGARVLAAFF
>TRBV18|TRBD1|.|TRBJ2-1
TGTGCCAGCTCACAATCGGGACAGGGCGGCAATGAGCAGTTCTTC
CASSQSGQGGNEQFF
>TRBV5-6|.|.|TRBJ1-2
TGTGCCAGCAGCTTGGAGGTGGGGGCGGGCTTACGCTACACCTTC
CASSLEVGAGLRYTF
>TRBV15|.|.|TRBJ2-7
TGTGCCACCAGCAGAGAGGCAGGGGGGTCCTACGAGCAGTACTTC
CATSREAGGSYEQYF
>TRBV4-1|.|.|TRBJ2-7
TGCGCCAGCAGCCAAGATCTCCAGATCTACGAGCAGTACTTC
CASSQDLQIYEQYF
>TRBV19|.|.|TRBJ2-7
TGTGCCAGTAGTGAAGGGACGGCTAGCTCCTACGAGCAGTACTTC
CASSEGTASSYEQYF
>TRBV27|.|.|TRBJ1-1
TGTGCCAGCAGCTCCCAGGGGACTGAAGCTTTCTTT
CASSSQGTEAFF
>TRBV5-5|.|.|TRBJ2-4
TGTGCCAGCAGCTTGGTTGGAGGGCGGGACAAAAACATTCAGTACTTC
CASSLVGGRDKNIQYF
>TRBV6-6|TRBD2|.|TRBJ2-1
TGTGCCAGCAAGACTAGCGGGAACAATGAGCAGTTCTTC
CASKTSGNNEQFF
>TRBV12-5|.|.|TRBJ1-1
TGTGCTAGTGGTTTGATACCCCAGACGGGGGATGAAGCTTTCTTT
CASGLIPQTGDEAFF
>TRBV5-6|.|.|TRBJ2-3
TGTGCCAGCAGCTTGAGTAGCCGGGGGCCAGATACGCAGTATTTT
CASSLSSRGPDTQYF
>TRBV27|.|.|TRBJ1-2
TGTGCCAGCAGCTTCCGGGACCTAGGGACTTATGGCTACACCTTC
CASSFRDLGTYGYTF
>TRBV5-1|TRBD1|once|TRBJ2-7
TGCGCCAGCAGCCACCGGACAGGGCACGAGCAGTACTTC
CASSHRTGHEQYF
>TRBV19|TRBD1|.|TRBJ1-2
TGTGCCAGTAGTATCTTGACAGGGCCCACACGACTGGATGGCTACACCTTC
CASSILTGPTRLDGYTF
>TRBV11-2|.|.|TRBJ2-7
TGTGCCAGCAGCTTAGATCTCGGGGGCTCCTACGAGCAGTACTTC
CASSLDLGGSYEQYF
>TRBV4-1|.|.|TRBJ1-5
TGCGCCAGCAGCCCGCTAGATGGGGTCGGGCAGCCCCAGCATTTT
CASSPLDGVGQPQHF
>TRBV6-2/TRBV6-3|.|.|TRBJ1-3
TGTGCCAGCAGTTACTCCCGGACCGTCATCTCTGGAAACACCATATATTTT
CASSYSRTVISGNTIYF
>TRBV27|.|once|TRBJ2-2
TGTGCCAGCAGTTTGTGGCGGCCCGGGGAGCTGTTTTTT
CASSLWRPGELFF
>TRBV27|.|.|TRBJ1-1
TGTGCCAGCAGTTTTCTCCACCGGACATTTTCAAGGGAGGCTTTCTTT
CASSFLHRTFSREAFF
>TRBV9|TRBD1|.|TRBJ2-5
TGTGCCAGCAGCGTAACGGACAGGATAGGGGAGACCCAGTACTTC
CASSVTDRIGETQYF
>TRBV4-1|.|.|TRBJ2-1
TGCGCCAGCAGCCATCCAGCCACAAGACAGGCCGGAAATGAGCAGTTCTTC
CASSHPATRQAGNEQFF
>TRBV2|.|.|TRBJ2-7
TGTGCCAGCAGGTCCCGGACACGATTAGAGCAGTACTTC
CASRSRTRLEQYF
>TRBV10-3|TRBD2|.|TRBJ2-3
TGTGCCATCTCTAGCGGGGGGGCCAGAGATACGCAGTATTTT
CAISSGGARDTQYF
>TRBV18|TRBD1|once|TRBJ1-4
TGTGCCAGCTCACCACTCCGGGACAGGGGACCTGCAACTAATGAAAAACTGTTTTTT
CASSPLRDRGPATNEKLFF
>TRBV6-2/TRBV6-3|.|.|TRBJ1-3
TGTGCCAGCAGTTACGGGGGGACTGGAAACACCATATATTTT
CASSYGGTGNTIYF
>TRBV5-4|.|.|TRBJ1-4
TGTGCCAGCAGCTTGAAGGGGGGCACTAATGAAAAACTGTTTTTT
CASSLKGGTNEKLFF
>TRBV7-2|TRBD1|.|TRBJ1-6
TGTGCCAGCAGCCCCGGGACAGCAAATTCACCCCTCCACTTT
CASSPGTANSPLHF
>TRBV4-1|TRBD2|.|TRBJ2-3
TGCGCCAGCAGCCAAGACTGGAGCGGGGGTGCAGATACGCAGTATTTT
CASSQDWSGGADTQYF
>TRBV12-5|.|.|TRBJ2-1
TGTGCTAGTGGTAACGCCTACCCACGGGAGCTCAATGAGCAGTTCTTC
CASGNAYPRELNEQFF
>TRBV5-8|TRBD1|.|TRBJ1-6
TGTGCCAGCAGCCTGACAGGGGTTTCACCCCTCCACTTT
CASSLTGVSPLHF
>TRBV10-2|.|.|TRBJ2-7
TGCGCCAGCAGAACCGGGACGGCCGCCTACGAGCAGTACTTC
CASRTGTAAYEQYF
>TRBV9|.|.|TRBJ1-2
TGTGCCAGCAGCGTAGAGTCCGGGACATACTATGGCTACACCTTC
CASSVESGTYYGYTF
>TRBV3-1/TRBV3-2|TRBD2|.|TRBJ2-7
TGTGCCAGCAGTGCTACCGGGGGGGCGTACGAGCAGTACTTC
CASSATGGAYEQYF
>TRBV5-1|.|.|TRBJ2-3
TGCGCCAGCAGCTTGGATGGTCGGATTAGCACAGATACGCAGTATTTT
CASSLDGRISTDTQYF
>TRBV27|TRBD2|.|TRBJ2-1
TGTGCCAGCAGTTCCGGACTAGCGGGGCGATACAATGAGCAGTTCTTC
CASSSGLAGRYNEQFF
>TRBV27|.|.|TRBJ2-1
TGTGCCAGCAGTCCCCTAGCCCCGGATGAGCAGTTCTTC
CASSPLAPDEQFF
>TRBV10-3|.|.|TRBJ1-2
TGTGCCACCGCACCCCGGGGACTTCTAAACTATGGCTACACCTTC
CATAPRGLLNYGYTF
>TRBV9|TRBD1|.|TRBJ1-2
TGTGCCAGCAGCCCGGGACAGGCGAACTATGGCTACACCTTC
CASSPGQANYGYTF
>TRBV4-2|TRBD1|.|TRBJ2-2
TGTGCCAGCAGCCAAGGACGACAGGGGGCCGGCACCGGGGAGCTGTTTTTT
CASSQGRQGAGTGELFF
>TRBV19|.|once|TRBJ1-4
TGTGCCAGTAGTATCGGCAGGCTAACAACTAATGAAAAACTGTTTTTT
CASSIGRLTTNEKLFF
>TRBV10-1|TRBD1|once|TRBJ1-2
TGCGCCAGCAGTGCGGACAGGGGGTTTGGTGGCTACACCTTC
CASSADRGFGGYTF
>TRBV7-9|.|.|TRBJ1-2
TGTGCCAGCAGCCCTAACCATTATGGCTACACCTTC
CASSPNHYGYTF
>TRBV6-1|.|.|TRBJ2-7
TGTGCCAGCAGTGATAACAGGGTCTATCCCTACGAGCAGTACTTC
CASSDNRVYPYEQYF
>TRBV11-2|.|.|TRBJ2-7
TGTGCCAGCAGCTCGTCACCCAGAAATCGGGGATTC
CASSSSPRNRGF
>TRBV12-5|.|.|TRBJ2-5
TGTGCTAGTGGTTTGGATCTATGGGCAGAGACCCAGTACTTC
CASGLDLWAETQYF
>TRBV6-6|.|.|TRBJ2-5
TGTGCCAGCAACCTACAGGGAGGGGGCGAGACCCAGTACTTC
CASNLQGGGETQYF
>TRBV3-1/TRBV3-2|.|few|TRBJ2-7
TGTGCCAGCAGCCAAGATCCGATGGGGAGACCCTCCTACGAGCAGTACTTC
CASSQDPMGRPSYEQYF
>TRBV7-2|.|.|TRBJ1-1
TGTGCCAGCAGCCGCGACCGCGGAACTGAAGCTTTCTTT
CASSRDRGTEAFF
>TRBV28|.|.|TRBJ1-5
TGTGCCAGCCAACTATTCAATAGCAATCAGCCCCAGCATTTT
CASQLFNSNQPQHF
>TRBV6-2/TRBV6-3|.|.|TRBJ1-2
TGTGCCAGCAGTTACGAGTGGACCTCCGGCTACACCTTC
CASSYEWTSGYTF
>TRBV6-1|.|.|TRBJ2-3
TGTGCCAGCAGTGCACAGGGAATGGCTAGCACAGATACGCAGTATTTT
CASSAQGMASTDTQYF
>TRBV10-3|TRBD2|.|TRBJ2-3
TGTGCCAGCAGATCTAGCGGGGACTACACAGATACGCAGTATTTT
CASRSSGDYTDTQYF
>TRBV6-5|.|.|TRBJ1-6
TGTGCCTGCCATTTCAGAGGGTCCTATAATTCACCCCTCCACTTT
CACHFRGSYNSPLHF
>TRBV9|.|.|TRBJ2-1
TGTGCCAGCAGCCCCGAGGGGGGGGACATGAAGTTCTTC
CASSPEGGDMKFF
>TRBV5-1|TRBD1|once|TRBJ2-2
TGCGCCAGCAGCTCTAATTCCGGGACAGGGTTGTTCGGGGAGCTGTTTTTT
CASSSNSGTGLFGELFF
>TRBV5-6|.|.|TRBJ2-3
TGTGCCAGCAGCTTTCGCTTTAGCACAGATACGCAGTATTTT
CASSFRFSTDTQYF
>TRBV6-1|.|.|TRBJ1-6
TGTGCCAGCAGTGACGGTCCTAAGTCACCCCTCCACTTT
CASSDGPKSPLHF
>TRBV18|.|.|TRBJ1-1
TGTGCCAGCTCACCCGACAGTTCTGAAGCTTTCTTT
CASSPDSSEAFF